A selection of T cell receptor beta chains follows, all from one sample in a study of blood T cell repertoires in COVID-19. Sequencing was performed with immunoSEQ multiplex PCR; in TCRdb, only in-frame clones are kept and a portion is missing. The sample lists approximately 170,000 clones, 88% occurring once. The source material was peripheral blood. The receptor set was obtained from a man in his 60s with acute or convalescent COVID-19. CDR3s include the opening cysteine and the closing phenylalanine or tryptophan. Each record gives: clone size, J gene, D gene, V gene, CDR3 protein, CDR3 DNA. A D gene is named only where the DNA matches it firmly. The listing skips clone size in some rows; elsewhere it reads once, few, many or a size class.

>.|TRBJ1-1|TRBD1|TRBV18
CASSTETGAIAEAFF
TGTGCCAGCTCAACGGAGACAGGGGCCATCGCTGAAGCTTTCTTT
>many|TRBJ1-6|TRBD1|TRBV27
CASSSPTGANSPLHF
TGTGCCAGCAGTTCCCCGACAGGGGCCAATTCACCCCTCCACTTT
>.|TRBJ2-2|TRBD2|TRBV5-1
CASSSSGTNTGELFF
TGCGCCAGCAGTTCCAGCGGGACGAACACCGGGGAGCTGTTTTTT
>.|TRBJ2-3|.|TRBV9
CASSVDQGTDTQYF
TGTGCCAGCAGCGTAGATCAGGGGACAGATACGCAGTATTTT
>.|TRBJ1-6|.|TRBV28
CASRPGTLNSPLHF
TGTGCCAGCAGACCCGGGACTCTTAATTCACCCCTCCACTTT
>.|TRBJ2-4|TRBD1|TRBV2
CASSMTGVRGNIQYF
TGTGCCAGCAGTATGACAGGGGTTCGGGGAAACATTCAGTACTTC
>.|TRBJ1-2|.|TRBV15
CATSRDYSGTSYGYTF
TGTGCCACCAGCAGAGATTATTCAGGGACTAGCTATGGCTACACCTTC
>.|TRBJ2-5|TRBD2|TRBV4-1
CASSQVGSGGETQYF
TGCGCCAGCAGCCAAGTCGGTAGCGGGGGAGAGACCCAGTACTTC
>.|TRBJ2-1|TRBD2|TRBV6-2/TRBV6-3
CASSLTSGSDNEQFF
TGTGCCAGCAGTCTGACTAGCGGGAGCGACAATGAGCAGTTCTTC
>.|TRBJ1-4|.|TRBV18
CASSPLQNNEKLFF
TGTGCCAGCTCACCTTTACAGAATAATGAAAAACTGTTTTTT
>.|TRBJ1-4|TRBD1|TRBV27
CASSSPSGTGTEKLFF
TGTGCCAGCAGTTCACCCTCCGGGACAGGGACTGAAAAACTGTTTTTT
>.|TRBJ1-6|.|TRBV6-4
CASSAGHLNSPLHF
TGTGCCAGCAGTGCAGGACACCTAAATTCACCCCTCCACTTT
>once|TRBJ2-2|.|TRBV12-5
CASGLVATTTGELFF
TGTGCTAGTGGTTTGGTAGCAACTACGACCGGGGAGCTGTTTTTT
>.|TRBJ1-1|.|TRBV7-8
CASSLAPGTEAFF
TGTGCCAGCAGCTTAGCGCCGGGCACTGAAGCTTTCTTT
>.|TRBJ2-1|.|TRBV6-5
CASRTLGVGEQFF
TGTGCCAGCCGGACATTGGGTGTCGGTGAGCAGTTCTTC
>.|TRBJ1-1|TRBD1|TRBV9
CASSYTGVNTEAFF
TGTGCCAGCAGCTATACAGGGGTGAACACTGAAGCTTTCTTT
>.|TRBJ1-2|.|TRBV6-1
CASSERGSYTF
TGTGCCAGCAGTGAAAGGGGAAGCTACACCTTC
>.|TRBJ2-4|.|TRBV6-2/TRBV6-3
CASSLAGAKNIQYF
TGTGCCAGCAGTCTCGCGGGAGCCAAAAACATTCAGTACTTC
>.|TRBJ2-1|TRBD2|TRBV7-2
CASSGTSGRTYNEQFF
TGTGCCAGCAGCGGGACTAGCGGGAGGACCTACAATGAGCAGTTCTTC
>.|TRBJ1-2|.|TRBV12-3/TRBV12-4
CASSQGYGYTF
TGTGCCAGCAGTCAGGGGTATGGCTACACCTTC
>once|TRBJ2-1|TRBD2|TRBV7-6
CASSFSGSSYNEQFF
TGTGCCAGCAGCTTTAGCGGGAGCTCCTACAATGAGCAGTTCTTC
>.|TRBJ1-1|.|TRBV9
CASKESGSTEAFF
TGTGCCAGCAAGGAGTCTGGAAGCACTGAAGCTTTCTTT
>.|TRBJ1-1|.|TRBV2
CASSLGVNTEAFF
TGTGCCAGCAGTCTAGGGGTGAACACTGAAGCTTTCTTT